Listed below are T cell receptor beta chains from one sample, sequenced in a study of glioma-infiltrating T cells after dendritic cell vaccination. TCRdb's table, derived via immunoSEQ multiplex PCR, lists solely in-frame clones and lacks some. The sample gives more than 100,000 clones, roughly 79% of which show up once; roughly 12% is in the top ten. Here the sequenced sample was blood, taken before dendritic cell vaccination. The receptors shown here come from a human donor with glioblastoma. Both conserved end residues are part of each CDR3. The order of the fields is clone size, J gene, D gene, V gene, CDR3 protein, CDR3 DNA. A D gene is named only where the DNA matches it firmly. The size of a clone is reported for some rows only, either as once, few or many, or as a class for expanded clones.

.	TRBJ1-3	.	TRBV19	CASSPERSGNTIYF	TGTGCCAGTAGCCCGGAGCGCTCTGGAAACACCATATATTTT
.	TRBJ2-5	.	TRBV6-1	CASSPRATQYF	TGTGCCAGCAGTCCGCGGGCGACCCAGTACTTC
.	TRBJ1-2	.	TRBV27	CASSLSGGFGYTF	TGTGCCAGCAGTTTATCGGGGGGTTTCGGCTACACCTTC
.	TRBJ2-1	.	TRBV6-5	CASSYSGDLYNEQFF	TGTGCCAGCAGCTACTCAGGGGATTTGTACAATGAGCAGTTCTTC
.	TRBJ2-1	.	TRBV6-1	CASSEFAGLSYNEQFF	TGTGCCAGCAGTGAATTTGCGGGGTTGTCCTACAATGAGCAGTTCTTC
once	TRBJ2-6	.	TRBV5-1	CASSLEVVGEFGANVLTF	TGCGCCAGCAGCTTGGAGGTAGTGGGAGAGTTTGGGGCCAACGTCCTGACTTTC
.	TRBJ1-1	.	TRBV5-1	CASSFTPTGLNTEAFF	TGCGCCAGCAGTTTCACTCCAACAGGGTTGAACACTGAAGCTTTCTTT
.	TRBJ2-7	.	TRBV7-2	CASSLEGGGFYEQYF	TGTGCCAGCAGCTTAGAAGGAGGGGGCTTCTACGAGCAGTACTTC
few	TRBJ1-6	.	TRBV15	CATRGGFYSPLHF	TGTGCCACCAGGGGGGGGTTTTATTCACCCCTCCACTTT
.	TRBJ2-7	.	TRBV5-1	CASSLPSLTGFSYEQYF	TGCGCCAGCAGTCTTCCCTCCTTGACAGGCTTCTCCTACGAGCAGTACTTC
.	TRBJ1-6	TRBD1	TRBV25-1	CASSESWGQAAYHF	TGTGCCAGCAGTGAATCATGGGGACAGGCCGCCTACCACTTT
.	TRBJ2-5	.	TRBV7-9	CASSLELAGETQYF	TGTGCCAGCAGCTTAGAACTAGCAGGCGAGACCCAGTACTTC
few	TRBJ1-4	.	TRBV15	CATSRDTGTANEKLFF	TGTGCCACCAGCAGAGATACTGGCACAGCTAATGAAAAACTGTTTTTT
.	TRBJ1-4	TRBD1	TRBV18	CASSVGGTGYEKLFF	TGTGCCAGCTCAGTCGGAGGGACAGGGTATGAAAAACTGTTTTTT